The 6 T cell receptor beta chains below all came from one sample that was sequenced in a study of PD-1 blockade in mismatch repair-deficient tumors. The table came from immunoSEQ multiplex PCR; TCRdb's copy has only in-frame clones and leaves some out. Of about 68,000 clones listed, 78% are singletons. The input for sequencing was peripheral blood, taken 2 weeks after starting pembrolizumab. Every receptor here comes from an adult with mismatch repair-deficient cancer.

The rearrangement joins TRBV7-8 to TRBJ2-2; D unclear. The CDR3 length is 13 residues. The germline V gene encodes CDR1 SGHVS and CDR2 FQNEAQ. V lost 1 base and J lost 6, with 6 bases in between. CDR3 protein: CASSLELPGELFF. As DNA, the CDR3 is TGTGCCAGCAGCTTAGAGCTGCCCGGGGAGCTGTTTTTT.

The V and J genes are TRBV19 and TRBJ2-1; 10 nucleotides line up with TRBD2. V lost 6 bases and J lost 5; bases outside the gene matches: 16. This CDR3 has 18 amino acids. Germline assignment: CDR1 LNHDA and CDR2 SQIVND (reference sequence). For the CDR3, the DNA is TGTGCCAGTAGATCAAGGACTAGCGGAACGCAGGCCGACAATGAGCAGTTCTTC. Amino acid sequence: CASRSRTSGTQADNEQFF.

V is TRBV5-5 and J is TRBJ1-1, with D possibly matching TRBD1 (6 bases). The CDR3 consists of 14 residues. Germline CDR1 and CDR2: SGHKS and YYEKEE (reference sequence). Trimming left V 3 bases short and J 3 bases short, with 12 bases between. CDR3 loop: CASSWGAGDTEAFF. The CDR3 nucleotides read TGTGCCAGCAGCTGGGGGGCTGGGGACACTGAAGCTTTCTTT.

The chain links TRBV19 to TRBJ2-7; D is undetermined. CDR3 size: 11 residues. The V end lost 8 bases, the J end lost 6 bases, and 11 bases lay between the germline ends. Looked up from germline, CDR1 is LNHDA and CDR2 is SQIVND (reference sequence). CDR3 nucleotides: TGTGCCAGTTCGACCTTGGGCGAGCAGTACTTC. This encodes CASSTLGEQYF.

The chain links TRBV5-6 to TRBJ2-5; D uncertain. V lost 0 bases and J lost 4, with 7 bases in between. The V gene's germline CDR1 is SGHDT and CDR2 YYEEEE. This CDR3 comprises 13 residues. CDR3 DNA: TGTGCCAGCAGCTTGGGTATAAGAGAGACCCAGTACTTC. Translated: CASSLGIRETQYF.

V usage is TRBV27 and J usage is TRBJ2-5; D tentatively reads TRBD1 or TRBD2 (5 bases each). The last part of the DNA fits TRBJ2-7 better; the J call may be wrong. In germline, CDR1 is MNHEY, CDR2 SMNVEV (reference sequence). CDR3 length: 14 amino acids. The CDR3 region is CASSYGDGTYEQYF. DNA of the CDR3: TGTGCCAGCAGTTACGGGGACGGAACCTACGAGCAGTACTTC.